Following are 16 T cell receptor beta chains from one sample sequenced in a study of molecular identifiers for immune sequencing clone quantification. TCRdb itself ran the PCR reads through MiXCR, one entry per CDR3 protein. Of about 510,000 distinct CDR3 sequences in the sample, less than 30% were seen once. The sequenced sample was naive CD8+ T cells from blood, with Jurkat cell RNA spiked in. Documented subset: FACS-sorted CD8+CD4-CCR7+CD45RA+ naive T cells. The receptors come from a human donor in good health. Some libraries in this study had Jurkat cell RNA spiked in.

This clonotype was detected a few times. V usage is TRBV27 and J usage is TRBJ2-3; D unresolved. The CDR3 spans 14 residues. V lost 6 bases to trimming and J lost 1 base, with 11 bases between them. Per the germline V gene, CDR1 is MNHEY and CDR2 is SMNVEV (reference sequence). CDR3: CASRELIRTDTQYF. The CDR3 nucleotides read TGTGCCAGCAGAGAACTCATCCGCACAGATACGCAGTATTTT.

The chain links TRBV6-2 or TRBV6-3 to TRBJ2-1, with no clear D. V was pared by 4 bases and J by 8 bases, with 15 bases between. The CDR3 sequence is 14 residues long. Germline V gives CDR1 MNHEY, CDR2 SVGEGT. CDR3 DNA sequence: TGTGCCAGCAGTTCTAACGGCCAGCAAGATGAGCAGTTCTTC. This encodes CASSSNGQQDEQFF.

This clonotype was observed a single time. The junction departs from the called germline gene at one end, perhaps through a read error. The V and J genes are TRBV10-3 and TRBJ2-3; D gene ambiguous. The CDR3 loop spans 14 amino acids. Germline V gene data show CDR1 as ENHRY and CDR2 as SYGVKD. In DNA, the CDR3 is TGTGCCCTCAGTGTGGGCACCTCCACAGCTCCGCAGTATTTT. Protein product: CALSVGTSTAPQYF.

The V gene is TRBV12-3 or TRBV12-4, the J gene TRBJ1-1; no clear D. V lost 5 bases to trimming and J lost 1 base, with 11 bases between them. The length of the CDR3 is 14 residues. The CDR3 reads CASSMTFGNTEAFF. CDR3 nucleotides: TGTGCCAGCAGTATGACTTTTGGGAACACTGAAGCTTTCTTT.

The chain uses TRBV14 and TRBJ2-7, with D perhaps matching TRBD1 (6 bases). The V and J ends lost 1 base and 3 bases respectively, with 10 bases between them. Per the germline V gene, CDR1 is SGHDN and CDR2 is FVKESK. The CDR3 length is 14 residues. The CDR3 DNA reads TGTGCCAGCAGCCAAGGCAGGGGACGCTACGAGCAGTACTTC. Protein product: CASSQGRGRYEQYF.

This rearrangement joins TRBV5-6 to TRBJ2-7; D possibly matches TRBD1 or TRBD2 (5 bases each). Germline V CDR1 and CDR2: SGHDT, YYEEEE. Trimming took 3 bases from V and 5 from J, leaving 9 bases between them. The CDR3 runs 12 residues. The CDR3 sequence is CASSYGTDEQYF. CDR3 sequence (DNA): TGTGCCAGCAGCTATGGGACGGACGAGCAGTACTTC.

This clonotype was seen at least ten times. The V call is TRBV30, the J call TRBJ1-1; D call uncertain. The CDR3 runs to 13 residues. Germline lookup yields CDR1 GTSNPN and CDR2 SVGIG (reference sequence). Trimming removed 2 bases from V and 0 bases from J, with 7 bases in between. The DNA for the CDR3 is TGTGCCTGGAGTAGAAAGATGAACACTGAAGCTTTCTTT. Translation gives CAWSRKMNTEAFF.

The V call is TRBV7-9, the J call TRBJ1-2; no firm D call. V gave up 1 base and J gave up 1 base, with 7 bases separating them. Germline CDR1 SEHNR, CDR2 FQNEAQ (reference sequence). The CDR3 runs to 14 residues. The CDR3 DNA reads TGTGCCAGCAGCTTAGTCGGGCATAACTATGGCTACACCTTC. Protein: CASSLVGHNYGYTF. Using reference TRBV7-9 and TRBJ1-2 for the parts outside the CDR3, the full variable domain is DTGVSQNPRHKITKRGQNVTFRCDPISEHNRLYWYRQTLGQGPEFLTYFQNEAQLEKSRLLSDRFSAERPKGSFSTLEIQRTEQGDSAMYLCASSLVGHNYGYTFGSGTRLTVV.

The chain employs TRBV7-2 and TRBJ1-1, with D tentatively TRBD1 (6 bases). Trimming shortened V by 0 bases and J by 1 base, and 24 bases separated the two germline ends. The CDR3 is 20 residues long. CDR1 is SGHTA and CDR2 is FQGNSA in the germline V gene. The CDR3 spells CASSLALRGAGEGSNTEAFF. In nucleotides, the CDR3 is TGTGCCAGCAGCTTAGCGCTAAGGGGGGCAGGGGAAGGGTCGAACACTGAAGCTTTCTTT. Variable domain in full (rest from reference TRBV7-2 and TRBJ1-1): GAGVSQSPSNKVTEKGKDVELRCDPISGHTALYWYRQSLGQGLEFLIYFQGNSAPDKSGLPSDRFSAERTGGSVSTLTIQRTQQEDSAVYLCASSLALRGAGEGSNTEAFFGQGTRLTVV.

This clonotype was detected only a few times. This chain joins TRBV10-3 and TRBJ2-3; 10 bases map to TRBD2. V was pared by 0 bases and J by 4 bases, with 4 bases of the junction left unmatched. The germline gives CDR1 ENHRY, CDR2 SYGVKD. The CDR3 is 16 residues long. DNA for the CDR3: TGTGCCATCAGTGAGTCTCTAGCGGGAGTCGCAGATACGCAGTATTTT. Protein: CAISESLAGVADTQYF.

This clonotype appeared many times. The gene calls are TRBV13 and TRBJ2-5; unclear D gene. The CDR3 is made up of 15 amino acids. Germline CDR1 and CDR2: PRHDT and FYEKMQ (reference sequence). Trimming stripped 2 bases from V and 1 base from J, with 11 bases between. CDR3 loop: CASSLKSILQETQYF. Written as DNA, the CDR3 is TGTGCCAGCAGCTTAAAATCGATTCTCCAAGAGACCCAGTACTTC.

J is TRBJ1-1 and V is TRBV30; TRBD1 aligns across 8 bases. CDR1 and CDR2 (germline): GTSNPN, SVGIG (reference sequence). Trimming cost V 4 bases and J 7 bases; bases outside gene matches: 5. The CDR3 has 12 amino acids. The CDR3 here is CAWNRDRHEAFF. The CDR3 DNA sequence: TGTGCCTGGAACCGGGACAGGCATGAAGCTTTCTTT.

This clonotype appeared many times. The rearrangement uses TRBV4-2 and TRBJ2-2; D remains ambiguous. Trimming left V 0 bases short and J 6 bases short, with 8 bases between. The CDR3 totals 14 residues. Looked up from germline, CDR1 is LGHNA and CDR2 is YNFKEQ. This chain's CDR3 is CASSQDRQAGELFF. In DNA form, the CDR3 reads TGTGCCAGCAGCCAAGATCGCCAGGCCGGGGAGCTGTTTTTT.

In its sample, this clonotype was seen once. The rearrangement uses TRBV30 and TRBJ1-2; the D gene is possibly TRBD1 (6 bases). Trimming cost V 5 bases and J 6 bases, with 13 bases left between them. This CDR3 spans 12 amino acids. Germline lookup yields CDR1 GTSNPN and CDR2 SVGIG (reference sequence). The CDR3 coding sequence is TGTGCCTGGGCCACAGGGAACCATGGCTACACCTTC. Its protein product is CAWATGNHGYTF. Combining the CDR3 with reference TRBV30 and TRBJ1-2 gives the whole variable domain SQTIHQWPATLVQPVGSPLSLECTVEGTSNPNLYWYRQAAGRGLQLLFYSVGIGQISSEVPQNLSASRPQDRQFILSSKKLLLSDSGFYLCAWATGNHGYTFGSGTRLTVV.

The chain uses TRBV19 and TRBJ1-5, with D possibly being TRBD1 (5 bases). The V end was cut by 1 base, the J end by 4 bases, with 14 bases between. CDR1 is LNHDA and CDR2 is SQIVND in the germline V gene (reference sequence). This CDR3 comprises 16 residues. The CDR3 sequence is CASSIAWGGHNQPQHF. The CDR3 region has the DNA TGTGCCAGTAGTATAGCCTGGGGCGGCCATAATCAGCCCCAGCATTTT.

This clonotype was seen a handful of times. The V and J genes are TRBV5-6 and TRBJ2-7; the match to TRBD2 covers 14 bases. The CDR3 runs 18 residues. The junction had 13 bases not matched to a gene; V was cut back by 3 bases and J by 5 bases. Per the germline V gene, CDR1 is SGHDT and CDR2 is YYEEEE. The CDR3 spells CASSSGTSGSLIRDEQYF. The CDR3 DNA sequence: TGTGCCAGCAGCTCCGGGACTAGCGGGAGTCTTATTCGCGACGAGCAGTACTTC.